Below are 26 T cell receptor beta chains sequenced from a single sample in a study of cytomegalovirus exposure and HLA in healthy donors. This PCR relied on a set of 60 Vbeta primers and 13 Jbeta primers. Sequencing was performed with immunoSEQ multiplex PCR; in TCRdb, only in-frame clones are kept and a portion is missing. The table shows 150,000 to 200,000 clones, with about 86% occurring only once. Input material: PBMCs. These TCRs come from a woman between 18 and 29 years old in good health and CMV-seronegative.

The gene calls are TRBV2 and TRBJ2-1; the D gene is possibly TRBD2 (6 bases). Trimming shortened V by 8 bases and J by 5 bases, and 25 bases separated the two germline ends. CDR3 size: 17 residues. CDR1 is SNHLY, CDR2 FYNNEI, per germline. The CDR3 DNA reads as TGTGCCAGCGGCCGGGCTGCGGGGAACGGGGTTGACAATGAGCAGTTCTTC. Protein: CASGRAAGNGVDNEQFF.

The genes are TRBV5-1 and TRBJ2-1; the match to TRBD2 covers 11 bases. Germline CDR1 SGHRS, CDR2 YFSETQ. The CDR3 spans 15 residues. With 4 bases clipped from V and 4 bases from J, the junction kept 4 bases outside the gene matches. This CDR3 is CASSEGLADYNEQFF. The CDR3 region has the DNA TGCGCCAGCAGCGAGGGACTAGCGGATTACAATGAGCAGTTCTTC.

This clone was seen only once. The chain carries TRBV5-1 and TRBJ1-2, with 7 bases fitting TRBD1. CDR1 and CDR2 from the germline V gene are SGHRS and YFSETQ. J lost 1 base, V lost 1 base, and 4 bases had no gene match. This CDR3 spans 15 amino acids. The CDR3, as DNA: TGCGCCAGCAGCTTGACGGACAGGAATAACTATGGCTACACCTTC. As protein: CASSLTDRNNYGYTF.

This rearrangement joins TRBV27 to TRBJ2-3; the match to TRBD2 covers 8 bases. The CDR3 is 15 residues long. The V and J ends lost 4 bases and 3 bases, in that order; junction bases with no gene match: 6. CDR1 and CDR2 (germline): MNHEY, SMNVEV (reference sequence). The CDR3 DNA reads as TGTGCCAGCAGTTCCCGCCAGCGGGAGACAGATACGCAGTATTTT. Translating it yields CASSSRQRETDTQYF.

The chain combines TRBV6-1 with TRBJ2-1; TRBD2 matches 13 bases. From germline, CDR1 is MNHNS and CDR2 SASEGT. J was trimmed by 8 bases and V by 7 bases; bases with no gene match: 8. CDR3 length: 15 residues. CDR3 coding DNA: TGTGCCAGCACCCCGACTAGCGGGGGGTTCGATGAGCAGTTCTTC. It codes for CASTPTSGGFDEQFF.

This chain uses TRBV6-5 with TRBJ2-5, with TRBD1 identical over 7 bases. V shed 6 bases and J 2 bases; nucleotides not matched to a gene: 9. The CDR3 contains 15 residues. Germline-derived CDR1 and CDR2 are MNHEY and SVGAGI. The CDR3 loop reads CASSLEPGQQETQYF. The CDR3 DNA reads TGTGCCAGCAGCCTCGAGCCGGGACAGCAAGAGACCCAGTACTTC.

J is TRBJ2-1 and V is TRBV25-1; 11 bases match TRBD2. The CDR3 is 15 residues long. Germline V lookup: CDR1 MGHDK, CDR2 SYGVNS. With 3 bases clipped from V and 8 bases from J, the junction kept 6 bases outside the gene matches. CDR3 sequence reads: CASSDPSTSGDEQFF. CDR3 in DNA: TGTGCCAGCAGTGACCCCTCGACTAGCGGGGATGAGCAGTTCTTC. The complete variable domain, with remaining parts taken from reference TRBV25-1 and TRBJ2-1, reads EADIYQTPRYLVIGTGKKITLECSQTMGHDKMYWYQQDPGMELHLIHYSYGVNSTEKGDLSSESTVSRIRTEHFPLTLESARPSHTSQYLCASSDPSTSGDEQFFGPGTRLTVL.

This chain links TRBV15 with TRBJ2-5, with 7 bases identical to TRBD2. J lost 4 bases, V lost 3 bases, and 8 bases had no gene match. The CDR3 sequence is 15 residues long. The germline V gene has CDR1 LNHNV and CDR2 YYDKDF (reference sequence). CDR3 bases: TGTGCCACCAGCAGGGGGGTTGGGGAGGGAGAGACCCAGTACTTC. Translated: CATSRGVGEGETQYF.

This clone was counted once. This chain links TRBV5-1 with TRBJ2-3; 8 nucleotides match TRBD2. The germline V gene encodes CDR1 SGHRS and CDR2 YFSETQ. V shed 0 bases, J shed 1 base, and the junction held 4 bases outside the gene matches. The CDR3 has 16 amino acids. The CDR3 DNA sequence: TGCGCCAGCAGCTTGGAGGGACTAGGGCGCACAGATACGCAGTATTTT. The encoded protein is CASSLEGLGRTDTQYF.

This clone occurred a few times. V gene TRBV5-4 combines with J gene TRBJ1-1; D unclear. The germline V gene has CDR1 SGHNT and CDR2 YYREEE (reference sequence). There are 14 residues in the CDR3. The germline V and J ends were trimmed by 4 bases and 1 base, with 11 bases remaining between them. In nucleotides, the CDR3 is TGTGCCAGCAGCCCGAGGGCCGGGAACACTGAAGCTTTCTTT. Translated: CASSPRAGNTEAFF. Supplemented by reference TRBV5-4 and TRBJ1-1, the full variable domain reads ETGVTQSPTHLIKTRGQQVTLRCSSQSGHNTVSWYQQALGQGPQFIFQYYREEENGRGNFPPRFSGLQFPNYSSELNVNALELDDSALYLCASSPRAGNTEAFFGQGTRLTVV.

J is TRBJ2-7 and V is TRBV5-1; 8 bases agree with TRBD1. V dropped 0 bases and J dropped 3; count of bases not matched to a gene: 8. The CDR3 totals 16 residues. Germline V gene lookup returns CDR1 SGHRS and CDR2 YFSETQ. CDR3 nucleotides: TGCGCCAGCAGCTTGGCCGTGACAGGGGAACGCTACGAGCAGTACTTC. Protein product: CASSLAVTGERYEQYF.

The CDR3 region has the DNA TGTGCCAGCAGAAACGGACAGGGGGTACGGACCCAGTACTTC. Translating it yields CASRNGQGVRTQYF. The genes are TRBV6-5 and TRBJ2-5, with 10 bases aligning to TRBD1. The CDR3 totals 14 residues. Germline values: CDR1 MNHEY, CDR2 SVGAGI. The trim removed 6 bases at V and 7 bases at J, leaving 8 bases unmatched.

DNA of the CDR3: TGTGCCAGCGGACAGGGCCGATTACGAACTGAAGCTTTCTTT. Translation gives CASGQGRLRTEAFF. The chain has TRBV6-5 and TRBJ1-1; TRBD1 aligns across 8 bases. V shed 8 bases and J 5 bases; nucleotides not matched to a gene: 10. CDR1 and CDR2 from the germline V gene are MNHEY and SVGAGI. The CDR3 spans 14 residues.

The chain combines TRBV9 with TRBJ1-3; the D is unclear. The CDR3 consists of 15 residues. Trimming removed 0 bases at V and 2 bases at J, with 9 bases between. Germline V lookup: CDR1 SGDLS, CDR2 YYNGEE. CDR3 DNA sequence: TGTGCCAGCAGCGTAGGACTCGGAACTGGAAACACCATATATTTT. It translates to CASSVGLGTGNTIYF.

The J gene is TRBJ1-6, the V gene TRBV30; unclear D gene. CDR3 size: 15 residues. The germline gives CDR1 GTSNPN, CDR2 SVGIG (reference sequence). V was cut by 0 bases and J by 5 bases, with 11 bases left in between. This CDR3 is CAWSVLRPDNSPLHF. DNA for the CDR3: TGTGCCTGGAGTGTACTCAGGCCCGATAATTCACCCCTCCACTTT. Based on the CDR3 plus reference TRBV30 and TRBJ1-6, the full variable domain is SQTIHQWPATLVQPVGSPLSLECTVEGTSNPNLYWYRQAAGRGLQLLFYSVGIGQISSEVPQNLSASRPQDRQFILSSKKLLLSDSGFYLCAWSVLRPDNSPLHFGNGTRLTVT.

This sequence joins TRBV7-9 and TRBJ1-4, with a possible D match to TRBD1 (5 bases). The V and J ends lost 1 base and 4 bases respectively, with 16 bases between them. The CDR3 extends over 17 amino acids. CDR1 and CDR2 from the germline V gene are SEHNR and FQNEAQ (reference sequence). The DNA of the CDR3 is TGTGCCAGCAGCTTAGGGGCCTTAACAGGCCTTAATGAAAAACTGTTTTTT. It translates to CASSLGALTGLNEKLFF.

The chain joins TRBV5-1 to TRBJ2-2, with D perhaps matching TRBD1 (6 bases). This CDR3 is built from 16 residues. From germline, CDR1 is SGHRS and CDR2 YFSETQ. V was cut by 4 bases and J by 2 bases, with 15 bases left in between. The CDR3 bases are TGCGCCAGCAGCCCGGCAACAGGGCTCAACACCGGGGAGCTGTTTTTT. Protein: CASSPATGLNTGELFF.

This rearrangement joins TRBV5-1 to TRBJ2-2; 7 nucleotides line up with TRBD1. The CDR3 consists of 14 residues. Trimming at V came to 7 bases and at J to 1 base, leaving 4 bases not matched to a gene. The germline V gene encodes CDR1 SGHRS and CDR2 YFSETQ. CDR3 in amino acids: CASRGQLNTGELFF. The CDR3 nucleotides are TGCGCCAGCCGGGGACAGTTGAACACCGGGGAGCTGTTTTTT.

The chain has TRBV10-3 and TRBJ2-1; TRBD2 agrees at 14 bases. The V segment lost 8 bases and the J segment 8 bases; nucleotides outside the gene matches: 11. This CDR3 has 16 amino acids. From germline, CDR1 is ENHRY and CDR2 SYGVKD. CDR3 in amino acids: CAIGIRTSGRSDEQFF. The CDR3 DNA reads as TGTGCCATCGGAATCCGGACTAGCGGGAGGAGCGATGAGCAGTTCTTC.

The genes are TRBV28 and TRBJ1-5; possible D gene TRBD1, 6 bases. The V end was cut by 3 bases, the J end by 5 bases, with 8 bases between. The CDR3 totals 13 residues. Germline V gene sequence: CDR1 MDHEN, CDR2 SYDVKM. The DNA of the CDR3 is TGTGCCAGCAGTTTCAACAGGGATCAGCCCCAGCATTTT. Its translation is CASSFNRDQPQHF.

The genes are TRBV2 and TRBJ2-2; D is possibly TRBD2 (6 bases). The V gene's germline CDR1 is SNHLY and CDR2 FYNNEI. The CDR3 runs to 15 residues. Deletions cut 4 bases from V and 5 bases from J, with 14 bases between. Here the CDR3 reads CASSVVTRWTGELFF. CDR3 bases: TGTGCCAGCAGTGTCGTGACTAGGTGGACCGGGGAGCTGTTTTTT.

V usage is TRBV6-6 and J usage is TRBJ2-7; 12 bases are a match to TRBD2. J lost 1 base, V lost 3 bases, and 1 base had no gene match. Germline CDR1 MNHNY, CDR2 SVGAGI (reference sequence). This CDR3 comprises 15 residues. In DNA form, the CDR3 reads TGTGCCAGCAGTTATACTAGCGGGGGGTCCTACGAGCAGTACTTC. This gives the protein CASSYTSGGSYEQYF.

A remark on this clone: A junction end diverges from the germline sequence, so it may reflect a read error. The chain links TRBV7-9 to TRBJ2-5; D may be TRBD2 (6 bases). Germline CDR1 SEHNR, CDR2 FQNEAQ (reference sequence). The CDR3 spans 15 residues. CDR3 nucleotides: TGTTCCAGCAGCCCCAGGGAGGTGTACCAAGAGACCCAGTACTTC. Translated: CSSSPREVYQETQYF.

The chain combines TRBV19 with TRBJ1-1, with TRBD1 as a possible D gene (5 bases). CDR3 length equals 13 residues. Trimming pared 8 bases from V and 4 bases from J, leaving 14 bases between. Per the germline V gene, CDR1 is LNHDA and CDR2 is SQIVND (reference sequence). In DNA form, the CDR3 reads TGTGCCAGTGTTGACAGATTAGGCACTGAAGCTTTCTTT. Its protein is CASVDRLGTEAFF. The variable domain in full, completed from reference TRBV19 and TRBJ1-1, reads DGGITQSPKYLFRKEGQNVTLSCEQNLNHDAMYWYRQDPGQGLRLIYYSQIVNDFQKGDIAEGYSVSREKKESFPLTVTSAQKNPTAFYLCASVDRLGTEAFFGQGTRLTVV.

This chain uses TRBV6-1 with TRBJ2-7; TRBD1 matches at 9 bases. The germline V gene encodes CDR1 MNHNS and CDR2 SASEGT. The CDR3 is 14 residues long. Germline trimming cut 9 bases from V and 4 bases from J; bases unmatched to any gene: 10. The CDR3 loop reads CARNESDRGYEQYF. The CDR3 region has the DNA TGTGCCAGAAACGAGTCCGACAGGGGGTACGAGCAGTACTTC.

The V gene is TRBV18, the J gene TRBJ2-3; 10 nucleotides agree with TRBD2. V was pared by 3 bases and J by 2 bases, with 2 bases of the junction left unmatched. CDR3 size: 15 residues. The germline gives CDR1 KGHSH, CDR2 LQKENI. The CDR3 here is CASSPTSGVTDTQYF. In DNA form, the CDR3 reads TGTGCCAGCTCACCCACTAGCGGGGTCACAGATACGCAGTATTTT.